Listed below are T cell receptor beta chains from one sample, sequenced in a study of PD-L1 blockade in urothelial cancer. Measured with immunoSEQ multiplex PCR; TCRdb has only the in-frame clones, and not every one. Counted here are fewer than 80,000 clones, 65% to 90% occurring once; the ten biggest clones make up 2.5% to 4%. Sequenced material: PBMCs, taken around atezolizumab (anti-PD-L1) treatment. These receptors all come from a man between 65 and 85 years old with urothelial cancer. Each CDR3 is given with its conserved first and last residue. The D gene is left open where the match is weak. Size tells how often a clone was seen (once, few, many) or the class of an expanded clone, and some rows leave it out.

D	size	J	V	CDR3	DNA
TRBD2	-	TRBJ2-5	TRBV29-1	CSVENLAKAGVQETQYF	TGCAGCGTTGAAAACCTAGCGAAGGCGGGAGTGCAGGAGACCCAGTACTTC
TRBD1	few	TRBJ1-2	TRBV27	CASFGQGAIGYGYTF	TGTGCCAGTTTTGGACAGGGGGCGATAGGCTATGGCTACACCTTC
-	once	TRBJ2-7	TRBV18	CASSSFGQPYEQYF	TGTGCCAGCTCATCCTTCGGACAGCCCTACGAGCAGTACTTC
-	-	TRBJ2-2	TRBV30	CAWSTSWGSNTGELFF	TGTGCCTGGAGTACCTCCTGGGGCTCGAACACCGGGGAGCTGTTTTTT
-	-	TRBJ2-7	TRBV28	CASSYTDSSYEQYF	TGTGCCAGCAGTTACACGGACAGCTCCTACGAGCAGTACTTC
-	-	TRBJ2-1	TRBV6-5	CASTPQGNHYNEQFF	TGTGCCAGCACCCCTCAGGGGAACCACTACAATGAGCAGTTCTTC
-	-	TRBJ1-2	TRBV19	CASSTLQGPYGYTF	TGTGCCAGTAGTACGCTACAGGGACCCTATGGCTACACCTTC
TRBD1	-	TRBJ1-1	TRBV7-3	CASSLTGALGAEAFF	TGTGCCAGCAGCCTTACAGGGGCCCTAGGCGCTGAAGCTTTCTTT
TRBD1	-	TRBJ1-4	TRBV5-1	CASTPRRDRNEKLFF	TGCGCCAGCACCCCGCGACGGGACAGAAATGAAAAACTGTTTTTT
-	once	TRBJ2-7	TRBV6-5	CASSYSRRHSYEQYF	TGTGCCAGCAGTTACTCCCGGAGGCACTCCTACGAGCAGTACTTC